This T cell receptor beta chain was found in a study of blood T cell repertoires in COVID-19. Whole-study context: Specimens from acute and convalescent COVID-19 originated in the United States, Italy and Spain. PBMCs, B-cell-depleted T cells, or T cells provided the cDNA or gDNA that made up the material.

Under the authors' procedure: For nucleated cells, counts were estimated from reference gene primer amplification. The method was immunoSEQ multiplex PCR; TCRdb's version includes in-frame clones alone and lacks a portion of them. That table is the source of V, J and clone size, and D and trimming were worked out from the DNA. The sample shows 90,000 to 100,000 clones, around four fifths of them seen only once. The germline V gene encodes CDR1 LNHDA and CDR2 SQIVND (reference sequence). This CDR3 is built from 16 residues. Trimming left V 5 bases short and J 2 bases short, with 19 bases between. The sequencing input was peripheral blood. The chain joins TRBV19 to TRBJ2-7, with a tentative D call TRBD2 (6 bases). The source of this sequence is a man in his 70s with acute or convalescent COVID-19. The CDR3 sequence is CASSFLFAGPPYEQYF. CDR3 in DNA: TGTGCCAGTAGTTTCCTGTTTGCGGGACCACCCTACGAGCAGTACTTC.